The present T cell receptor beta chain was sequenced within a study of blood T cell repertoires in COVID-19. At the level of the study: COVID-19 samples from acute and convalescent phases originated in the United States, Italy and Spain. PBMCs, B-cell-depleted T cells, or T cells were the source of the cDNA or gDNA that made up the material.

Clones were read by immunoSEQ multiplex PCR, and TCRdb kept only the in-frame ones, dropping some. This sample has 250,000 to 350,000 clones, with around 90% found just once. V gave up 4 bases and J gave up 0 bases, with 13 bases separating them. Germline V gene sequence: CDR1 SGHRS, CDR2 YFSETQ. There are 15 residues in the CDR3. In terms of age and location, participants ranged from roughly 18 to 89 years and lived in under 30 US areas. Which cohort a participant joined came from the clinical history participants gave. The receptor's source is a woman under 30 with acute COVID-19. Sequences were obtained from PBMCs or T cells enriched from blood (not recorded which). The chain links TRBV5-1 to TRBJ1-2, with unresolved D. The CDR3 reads CASSTVPGSNYGYTF. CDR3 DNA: TGCGCCAGCAGCACAGTCCCCGGCTCTAACTATGGCTACACCTTC.